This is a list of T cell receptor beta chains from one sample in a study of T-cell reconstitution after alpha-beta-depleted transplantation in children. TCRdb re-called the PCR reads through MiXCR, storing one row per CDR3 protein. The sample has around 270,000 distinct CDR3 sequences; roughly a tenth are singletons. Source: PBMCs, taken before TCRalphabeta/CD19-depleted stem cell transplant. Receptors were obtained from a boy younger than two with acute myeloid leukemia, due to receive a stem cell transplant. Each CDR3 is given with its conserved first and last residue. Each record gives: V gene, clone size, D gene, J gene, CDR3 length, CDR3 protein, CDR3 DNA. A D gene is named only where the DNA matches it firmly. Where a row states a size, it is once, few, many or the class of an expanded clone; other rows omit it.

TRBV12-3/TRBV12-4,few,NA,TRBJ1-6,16,CASSRSDGRDWFTLHF,TGTGCCAGCAGCCGATCCGACGGAAGAGATTGGTTCACCCTCCACTTT
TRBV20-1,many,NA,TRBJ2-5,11,CSAPVQETQYF,TGCAGTGCGCCCGTACAAGAGACCCAGTACTTC
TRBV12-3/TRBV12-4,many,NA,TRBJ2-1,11,CASSPTGEQFF,TGTGCCAGCAGCCCCACAGGAGAGCAGTTCTTC
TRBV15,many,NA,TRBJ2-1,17,CATTPGGVQRSYNEQFF,TGTGCCACCACCCCTGGAGGCGTCCAGAGGAGCTACAATGAGCAGTTCTTC
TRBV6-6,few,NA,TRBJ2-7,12,CASSYSLGEKYF,TGTGCCAGCAGTTACTCTCTAGGGGAAAAGTACTTC
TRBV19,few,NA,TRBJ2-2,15,CASSLHTGNTGELFF,TGTGCCAGTAGCCTACACACAGGGAACACCGGGGAGCTGTTTTTT
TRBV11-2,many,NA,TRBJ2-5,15,CASSLDIRPIRAQYF,TGTGCCAGCAGCTTAGATATCAGGCCTATTAGGGCCCAGTACTTC
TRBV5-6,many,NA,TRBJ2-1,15,CASSLGQNSYNEQFF,TGTGCCAGCAGCTTGGGACAAAACTCCTACAATGAGCAGTTCTTC
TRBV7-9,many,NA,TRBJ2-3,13,CASSPAGADTQYF,TGTGCCAGCAGCCCAGCCGGGGCAGATACGCAGTATTTT
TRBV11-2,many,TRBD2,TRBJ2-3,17,CASRGLAGGASTDTQYF,TGTGCCAGCAGGGGACTAGCGGGGGGCGCAAGCACAGATACGCAGTATTTT
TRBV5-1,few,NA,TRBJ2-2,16,CASSPGTELNTGELFF,TGCGCCAGCAGCCCCGGGACCGAACTGAACACCGGGGAGCTGTTTTTT
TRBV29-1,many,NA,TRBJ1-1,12,CSGGQADTEAFF,TGCAGCGGCGGCCAGGCGGACACTGAAGCTTTCTTT
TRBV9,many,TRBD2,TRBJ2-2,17,CASSVTSGSSHTGELFF,TGTGCCAGCAGCGTAACTAGCGGGAGTTCGCACACCGGGGAGCTGTTTTTT
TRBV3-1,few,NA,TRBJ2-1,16,CASSQGRAFSGRWQFF,TGTGCCAGCAGCCAAGGTAGGGCATTTTCGGGTAGATGGCAGTTCTTC
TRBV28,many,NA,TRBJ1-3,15,CASSLPPPVGNTIYF,TGTGCCAGCAGTTTACCCCCCCCGGTTGGAAACACCATATATTTT
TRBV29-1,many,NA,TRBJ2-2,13,CSVEGHNTGELFF,TGCAGCGTTGAGGGACACAACACCGGGGAGCTGTTTTTT
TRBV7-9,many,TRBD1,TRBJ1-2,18,CASSFSQTGQGAGYGYTF,TGTGCCAGCAGCTTTAGTCAAACCGGACAGGGGGCTGGGTATGGCTACACCTTC
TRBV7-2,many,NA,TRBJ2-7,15,CASSLKDTPLYEQYF,TGTGCCAGCAGCTTGAAGGACACCCCTCTCTACGAGCAGTACTTC
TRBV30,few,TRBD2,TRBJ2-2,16,CAWSHNRAGATGELFF,TGTGCCTGGAGTCATAACCGAGCGGGGGCCACCGGGGAGCTGTTTTTT
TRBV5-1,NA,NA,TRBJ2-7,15,CASSLRGRNFYEQYF,TGCGCCAGCAGCTTGCGAGGGAGAAACTTCTACGAGCAGTACTTC
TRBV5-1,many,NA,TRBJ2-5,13,CASSSSQEETQYF,TGCGCCAGCAGCTCCTCACAGGAAGAGACCCAGTACTTC
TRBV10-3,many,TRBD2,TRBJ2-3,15,CAISTGSSGRDTQYF,TGTGCCATCAGTACCGGGTCTAGCGGGAGAGATACGCAGTATTTT
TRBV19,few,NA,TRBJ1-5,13,CASSIMGNQPQHF,TGTGCCAGTAGTATTATGGGTAATCAGCCCCAGCATTTT
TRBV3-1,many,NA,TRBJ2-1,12,CASSQATNEQFF,TGTGCCAGCAGCCAAGCGACCAATGAGCAGTTCTTC
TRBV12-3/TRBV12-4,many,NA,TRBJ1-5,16,CASSLTALYSNQPQHF,TGTGCCAGCAGTCTAACCGCCCTCTATAGCAATCAGCCCCAGCATTTT
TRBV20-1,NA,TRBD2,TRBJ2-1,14,CSARSSGRSMGQFF,TGCAGTGCTAGATCTAGCGGGAGGTCGATGGGGCAGTTCTTC
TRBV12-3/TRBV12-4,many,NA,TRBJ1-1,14,CASSFYDSNTEAFF,TGTGCCAGCAGTTTTTATGATTCGAACACTGAAGCTTTCTTT
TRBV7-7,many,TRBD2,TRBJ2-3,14,CASSLAGGGDTQYF,TGTGCTAGCAGCCTAGCGGGGGGCGGAGATACGCAGTATTTT
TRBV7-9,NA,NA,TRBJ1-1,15,CASSLGGALNTEAFF,TGTGCCAGCAGCTTAGGAGGTGCACTGAACACTGAAGCTTTCTTT
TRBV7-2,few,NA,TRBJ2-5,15,CASSLIPQSKETQYF,TGTGCCAGCAGCTTAATCCCCCAATCTAAAGAGACCCAGTACTTC
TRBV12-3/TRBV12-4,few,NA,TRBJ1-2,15,CASSTSDRGGYRYTF,TGTGCCAGCAGTACCTCTGACCGGGGTGGCTATCGCTACACCTTC
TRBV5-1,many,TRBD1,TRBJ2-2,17,CASSPRRQGPNTGELFF,TGCGCCAGCAGCCCGCGGAGACAGGGGCCGAACACCGGGGAGCTGTTTTTT
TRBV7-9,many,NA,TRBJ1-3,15,CASSNSAGSGNTIYF,TGTGCCAGCAGCAATAGTGCGGGCTCTGGAAACACCATATATTTT
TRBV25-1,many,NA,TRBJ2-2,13,CASSPLTTGELFF,TGTGCCAGCAGCCCCCTTACGACCGGGGAGCTGTTTTTT
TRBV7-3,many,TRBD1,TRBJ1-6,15,CASSLTGTGDSPLHF,TGTGCCAGCAGCTTAACGGGGACAGGGGACTCACCCCTCCACTTT
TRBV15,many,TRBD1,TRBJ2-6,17,CATSKRGLVAGANVLTF,TGTGCCACCAGCAAAAGGGGGCTAGTGGCTGGGGCCAACGTCCTGACTTTC
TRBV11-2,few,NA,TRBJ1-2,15,CASSLDGGRTYGYTF,TGTGCCAGCAGCTTAGACGGGGGGCGAACCTATGGCTACACCTTC